This entry lists 11 T cell receptor beta chains sequenced from one sample in a study of T cells after yellow fever vaccination. TCRdb called the 5' RACE reads again in MiXCR, with one record for every CDR3 protein. The profile shows approximately 90,000 distinct CDR3 sequences, 13% of them singletons. Material: CD8+ T cells not binding an NS4B(214-222) dextramer, sorted from PBMCs, obtained roughly 23 days after the first yellow fever vaccination. The receptors shown here come from a man younger than 35 who received the YFV17D yellow fever vaccine.

The V call is TRBV2, the J call TRBJ2-5, with D perhaps assigned TRBD1 or TRBD2 (6 bases each). CDR1 and CDR2 (germline): SNHLY, FYNNEI. V was pared by 8 bases and J by 2 bases, with 21 bases between. The CDR3 has 16 residues. Written as DNA, the CDR3 is TGTGCCAGCTTTAAGAGGGGGGAGAGCCTTCAAGAGACCCAGTACTTC. Translation: CASFKRGESLQETQYF.

The rearrangement uses TRBV7-9 and TRBJ2-1; the D gene is possibly TRBD1 (6 bases). Germline V CDR1 and CDR2: SEHNR, FQNEAQ (reference sequence). The germline V and J ends were trimmed by 4 bases and 7 bases, with 17 bases remaining between them. This CDR3 has 15 amino acids. The CDR3 here is CASSSQGRYRNEQFF. The CDR3 coding sequence is TGTGCCAGCAGCTCACAGGGCAGGTACCGAAATGAGCAGTTCTTC. Based on the CDR3 plus reference TRBV7-9 and TRBJ2-1, the full variable domain is DTGVSQNPRHKITKRGQNVTFRCDPISEHNRLYWYRQTLGQGPEFLTYFQNEAQLEKSRLLSDRFSAERPKGSFSTLEIQRTEQGDSAMYLCASSSQGRYRNEQFFGPGTRLTVL.

The chain links TRBV25-1 to TRBJ1-3; 8 bases match TRBD1. This CDR3 region has 13 residues. V was clipped by 9 bases and J by 1 base; unmatched bases: 2. Germline V gene lookup returns CDR1 MGHDK and CDR2 SYGVNS. CDR3 bases: TGTGCCAGGTACAGGGGGTCTGGAAACACCATATATTTT. Translated, it gives CARYRGSGNTIYF.

The chain recombines TRBV7-8 with TRBJ2-1; TRBD1 is a possible D gene (5 bases). This CDR3 is built from 15 residues. Trimming removed 1 base from V and 4 bases from J, with 11 bases in between. The germline V gene encodes CDR1 SGHVS and CDR2 FQNEAQ. CDR3 bases: TGTGCCAGCAGCTTAGGGACACACCTTTACAATGAGCAGTTCTTC. As protein: CASSLGTHLYNEQFF. The full variable domain, its missing parts supplied by reference TRBV7-8 and TRBJ2-1, is GAGVSQSPRYKVAKRGQDVALRCDPISGHVSLFWYQQALGQGPEFLTYFQNEAQLDKSGLPSDRFFAERPEGSVSTLKIQRTQQEDSAVYLCASSLGTHLYNEQFFGPGTRLTVL.

This clonotype came up a few times. The gene calls are TRBV7-9 and TRBJ2-7; the D is unclear. This CDR3 is 12 amino acids long. In germline, CDR1 is SEHNR, CDR2 FQNEAQ (reference sequence). The V gene lost 3 bases and the J gene lost 4 bases, with 7 bases spanning the gap. CDR3 region: CASSFVEYEQYV. The DNA for the CDR3 is TGTGCCAGCAGCTTTGTAGAGTACGAGCAGTACGTC.

This clonotype was counted between two and nine times. The chain recombines TRBV12-3 or TRBV12-4 with TRBJ1-1; D possibly corresponds to TRBD1 (5 bases). This CDR3 has 11 amino acids. Trimming removed 7 bases from V and 11 bases from J, with 14 bases in between. This chain's CDR3 is CASTTGDRAFF. CDR3 sequence (DNA): TGTGCCAGCACTACGGGGGATAGGGCTTTCTTT.

A few counts support this clonotype. This rearrangement joins TRBV7-9 to TRBJ2-1; 9 bases agree with TRBD2. The CDR3 covers 15 residues. The germline V gene encodes CDR1 SEHNR and CDR2 FQNEAQ (reference sequence). Losses at the gene ends were 3 bases for V and 7 bases for J; bases not matched to a gene: 7. The CDR3 DNA reads TGTGCCAGCAGCTTCCCAGCGGGGGGTCCAAATGAGCAGTTCTTC. Translation gives CASSFPAGGPNEQFF.

This clonotype came up a few times. The chain combines TRBV6-1 with TRBJ1-2, with 7 bases aligning to TRBD1. Trimming cost V 4 bases and J 5 bases; bases outside gene matches: 10. Germline V lookup: CDR1 MNHNS, CDR2 SASEGT. The CDR3 covers 15 residues. The CDR3: CASSVGRGPGYGYTF. The CDR3 nucleotides are TGTGCCAGCAGTGTCGGAAGGGGGCCTGGGTATGGCTACACCTTC.

Many counts were recorded for this clonotype. V is TRBV4-3 and J is TRBJ2-5; TRBD1 might be the D (6 bases). Trimming shortened V by 2 bases and J by 0 bases, and 7 bases separated the two germline ends. The CDR3 totals 14 residues. Germline values: CDR1 LGHNA, CDR2 YSLEER. This CDR3 is CASSQPGDQETQYF. The CDR3 DNA sequence: TGCGCCAGCAGCCAACCAGGGGACCAAGAGACCCAGTACTTC.

This clonotype has at least ten counts. V is TRBV7-9 and J is TRBJ1-6, with D perhaps matching TRBD1 (6 bases). V lost 8 bases, J lost 7 bases, and 12 bases lay in between. CDR3 length equals 13 residues. From germline, CDR1 is SEHNR and CDR2 FQNEAQ (reference sequence). The CDR3 protein is CASARDINSPLHF. The CDR3 region has the DNA TGTGCCAGCGCCAGGGACATCAATTCACCCCTCCACTTT.

On this clonotype: A read error may account for a junction end that differs from germline. The chain links TRBV29-1 to TRBJ2-3, with 7 nucleotides matching TRBD2. The CDR3 has 18 amino acids. Looked up from germline, CDR1 is SQVTM and CDR2 is ANQGSEA. The CDR3 region is CSVGPPEWAGVLADMQYF. The CDR3 DNA reads TGCAGCGTTGGTCCCCCCGAGTGGGCGGGGGTTCTTGCAGATATGCAGTATTTT.